This TCR beta chain was obtained from a study of OX40 agonist ivuxolimab in advanced cancers. This CDR3 is built from 15 residues. Germline V gene sequence: CDR1 SGHAT, CDR2 FQNNGV. Trimming at V came to 5 bases and at J to 0 bases, leaving 4 bases not matched to a gene. Patients were ineligible given autoimmune disease history or systemic immunosuppression. Sequenced by immunoSEQ multiplex PCR; TCRdb stores in-frame clones only, minus some. The sample includes 65,000 to 70,000 clones, 65% to 85% of them seen just once. The genes are TRBV11-2 and TRBJ1-3; 7 nucleotides line up with TRBD1. This TCR came from an adult with an advanced solid tumor such as melanoma, head and neck, liver or kidney cancer. Sequencing used CD4+ or CD8+ T cells sorted from blood, obtained in a trial of the OX40 agonist ivuxolimab. The CDR3 spells CASSGQVSSGNTIYF. CDR3 nucleotide sequence: TGTGCCAGCAGCGGACAGGTCAGCTCTGGAAACACCATATATTTT.